This is a list of T cell receptor beta chains from one sample in a study of T cell changes during pregnancy in multiple sclerosis. Method: immunoSEQ multiplex PCR; TCRdb's copy keeps in-frame clones and lacks some. The sample lists roughly 15,000 clones; almost 85% were seen once. The sequenced sample was CD8+ T cells from peripheral blood mononuclear cells, obtained in the second trimester of pregnancy. Source of these receptors: a female donor in good health, enrolled as a control in a pregnancy study. CDR3s include the opening cysteine and the closing phenylalanine or tryptophan. Fields, in order: V gene, D gene, J gene, clone size, CDR3 protein, CDR3 DNA. A D gene is named only where the DNA matches it firmly. Clone size, where shown, is once, few, many, or a class for clones that have expanded.

V gene: TRBV2; D gene: NA; J gene: TRBJ1-1; clone size: medium-sized; CDR3 protein: CASSSSRQDPNPYEAFF; CDR3 DNA: TGTGCCAGCAGTTCCTCCAGACAGGACCCTAATCCATATGAAGCTTTCTTT
V gene: TRBV27; D gene: TRBD1; J gene: TRBJ1-2; clone size: NA; CDR3 protein: CASSPGQGFDGYTF; CDR3 DNA: TGTGCCAGCAGCCCGGGACAGGGGTTCGATGGCTACACCTTC
V gene: TRBV27; D gene: TRBD1; J gene: TRBJ1-4; clone size: NA; CDR3 protein: CASSRTGSNEKLFF; CDR3 DNA: TGTGCCAGCAGCAGGACAGGATCGAATGAAAAACTGTTTTTT
V gene: TRBV2; D gene: NA; J gene: TRBJ2-7; clone size: NA; CDR3 protein: CASRGRVYEQYF; CDR3 DNA: TGTGCCAGCAGGGGTCGGGTCTACGAGCAGTACTTC
V gene: TRBV7-3; D gene: TRBD1; J gene: TRBJ2-2; clone size: NA; CDR3 protein: CASSLMRDRTGELFF; CDR3 DNA: TGTGCCAGCAGCTTAATGAGGGACAGAACCGGGGAGCTGTTTTTT
V gene: TRBV28; D gene: TRBD1; J gene: TRBJ1-1; clone size: NA; CDR3 protein: CASSLRPGQGPSTEAFF; CDR3 DNA: TGTGCCAGCAGTTTACGCCCCGGACAGGGCCCATCCACTGAAGCTTTCTTT
V gene: TRBV9; D gene: NA; J gene: TRBJ2-6; clone size: NA; CDR3 protein: CASSVGRVSGANVLTF; CDR3 DNA: TGTGCCAGCAGCGTAGGCAGGGTCTCTGGGGCCAACGTCCTGACTTTC
V gene: TRBV9; D gene: NA; J gene: TRBJ1-4; clone size: NA; CDR3 protein: CASSVAGRGAEKLFF; CDR3 DNA: TGTGCCAGCAGCGTAGCTGGGAGGGGGGCTGAAAAACTGTTTTTT
V gene: TRBV5-6; D gene: NA; J gene: TRBJ2-3; clone size: NA; CDR3 protein: CASLGGPGDTQYF; CDR3 DNA: TGTGCCAGCCTCGGGGGGCCAGGGGATACGCAGTATTTT
V gene: TRBV13; D gene: TRBD1; J gene: TRBJ1-2; clone size: NA; CDR3 protein: CASSLGESGQAFYGYTF; CDR3 DNA: TGTGCCAGCAGCTTAGGCGAATCAGGACAGGCATTCTATGGCTACACCTTC
V gene: TRBV5-1; D gene: NA; J gene: TRBJ2-5; clone size: NA; CDR3 protein: CASSSEIAKQETQYF; CDR3 DNA: TGCGCCAGCAGCTCAGAAATAGCGAAACAAGAGACCCAGTACTTC
V gene: TRBV11-2; D gene: NA; J gene: TRBJ2-4; clone size: NA; CDR3 protein: CASSPRSSGEYF; CDR3 DNA: TGTGCCAGCAGCCCACGTTCATCAGGGGAGTACTTC
V gene: TRBV11-2; D gene: TRBD2; J gene: TRBJ2-1; clone size: few; CDR3 protein: CASRGSGGYNEQFF; CDR3 DNA: TGTGCCAGCCGTGGTAGCGGGGGATACAATGAGCAGTTCTTC
V gene: TRBV5-8; D gene: NA; J gene: TRBJ2-2; clone size: NA; CDR3 protein: CASSFRTSGFGELFF; CDR3 DNA: TGTGCCAGCAGCTTCAGAACATCAGGGTTCGGGGAGCTGTTTTTT
V gene: TRBV4-3; D gene: NA; J gene: TRBJ2-1; clone size: NA; CDR3 protein: CASSQDQGGSYNEQFF; CDR3 DNA: TGCGCCAGCAGCCAAGATCAGGGTGGCTCCTACAATGAGCAGTTCTTC
V gene: TRBV19; D gene: NA; J gene: TRBJ2-1; clone size: NA; CDR3 protein: CASSIGQGYNEQFF; CDR3 DNA: TGTGCCAGTAGTATTGGGCAGGGGTACAATGAGCAGTTCTTC
V gene: TRBV28; D gene: TRBD1; J gene: TRBJ1-5; clone size: once; CDR3 protein: CASSLGQGIGQPQHF; CDR3 DNA: TGTGCCAGCAGTCTCGGACAGGGTATTGGTCAGCCCCAGCATTTT
V gene: TRBV7-9; D gene: NA; J gene: TRBJ1-5; clone size: NA; CDR3 protein: CASSPRGNQPQHF; CDR3 DNA: TGTGCCAGCAGCCCCCGTGGCAATCAGCCCCAGCATTTT
V gene: TRBV10-3; D gene: NA; J gene: TRBJ1-6; clone size: NA; CDR3 protein: CAISTGGNNSPLHF; CDR3 DNA: TGTGCCATCAGTACAGGAGGGAATAATTCACCCCTCCACTTT
V gene: TRBV18; D gene: NA; J gene: TRBJ2-6; clone size: once; CDR3 protein: CASSPVGGFPNVLTF; CDR3 DNA: TGTGCCAGCTCACCGGTCGGAGGGTTTCCCAACGTCCTGACTTTC
V gene: TRBV7-3; D gene: NA; J gene: TRBJ1-2; clone size: NA; CDR3 protein: CASSPEQGSNGYTF; CDR3 DNA: TGTGCCAGCAGCCCAGAACAGGGATCGAATGGCTACACCTTC
V gene: TRBV7-9; D gene: NA; J gene: TRBJ2-3; clone size: NA; CDR3 protein: CASSQATDTQYF; CDR3 DNA: TGTGCCAGCAGCCAAGCCACAGATACGCAGTATTTT
V gene: TRBV4-2; D gene: NA; J gene: TRBJ1-5; clone size: medium-sized; CDR3 protein: CASSQDNNQPQHF; CDR3 DNA: TGTGCCAGCAGCCAAGATAATAATCAGCCCCAGCATTTT
V gene: TRBV5-1; D gene: NA; J gene: TRBJ2-7; clone size: NA; CDR3 protein: CASSSEGGVLEQYF; CDR3 DNA: TGCGCCAGCAGCTCTGAGGGGGGGGTATTGGAGCAGTACTTC
V gene: TRBV5-4; D gene: TRBD1; J gene: TRBJ1-1; clone size: NA; CDR3 protein: CASSELTGGNTEAFF; CDR3 DNA: TGTGCCAGCAGCGAACTGACAGGGGGAAACACTGAAGCTTTCTTT
V gene: TRBV7-3; D gene: TRBD2; J gene: TRBJ2-2; clone size: NA; CDR3 protein: CASSLLAGGTGELFF; CDR3 DNA: TGTGCCAGCAGCTTATTAGCGGGGGGCACCGGGGAGCTGTTTTTT
V gene: TRBV6-4; D gene: TRBD2; J gene: TRBJ2-1; clone size: few; CDR3 protein: CASSEGEGLAGDNEQFF; CDR3 DNA: TGTGCCAGCAGTGAAGGAGAGGGGCTAGCGGGGGACAATGAGCAGTTCTTC
V gene: TRBV28; D gene: TRBD1; J gene: TRBJ1-1; clone size: few; CDR3 protein: CASSWTGGTEAFF; CDR3 DNA: TGTGCCAGCAGCTGGACAGGGGGGACTGAAGCTTTCTTT
V gene: TRBV7-3; D gene: NA; J gene: TRBJ1-1; clone size: NA; CDR3 protein: CASSLIEGGEAFF; CDR3 DNA: TGTGCCAGCAGCTTAATCGAAGGGGGTGAAGCTTTCTTT
V gene: TRBV6-1; D gene: NA; J gene: TRBJ1-1; clone size: few; CDR3 protein: CASSLTENTEAFF; CDR3 DNA: TGTGCCAGCAGTCTGACAGAGAACACTGAAGCTTTCTTT
V gene: TRBV2; D gene: NA; J gene: TRBJ1-3; clone size: NA; CDR3 protein: CASSGAAHEGDTIYF; CDR3 DNA: TGTGCCAGCAGTGGGGCAGCCCACGAGGGGGACACCATATATTTT
V gene: TRBV9; D gene: TRBD2; J gene: TRBJ2-1; clone size: NA; CDR3 protein: CASSVGLAGDEQFF; CDR3 DNA: TGTGCCAGCAGCGTAGGATTAGCGGGGGATGAGCAGTTCTTC
V gene: TRBV6-5; D gene: NA; J gene: TRBJ2-7; clone size: NA; CDR3 protein: CASSSVTSSYEQYF; CDR3 DNA: TGTGCCAGCAGTTCCGTGACTAGTTCCTACGAGCAGTACTTC
V gene: TRBV27; D gene: NA; J gene: TRBJ1-2; clone size: NA; CDR3 protein: CASSFAGQDGYTF; CDR3 DNA: TGTGCCAGCAGTTTTGCTGGGCAGGATGGCTACACCTTC
V gene: TRBV4-3; D gene: NA; J gene: TRBJ1-2; clone size: NA; CDR3 protein: CASSQNQGGDYGYTF; CDR3 DNA: TGCGCCAGCAGCCAGAACCAGGGAGGGGACTATGGCTACACCTTC
V gene: TRBV19; D gene: NA; J gene: TRBJ1-6; clone size: few; CDR3 protein: CASSIKTANSPLHF; CDR3 DNA: TGTGCCAGTAGTATTAAGACAGCCAATTCACCCCTCCACTTT
V gene: TRBV7-8; D gene: TRBD1; J gene: TRBJ1-1; clone size: NA; CDR3 protein: CASIRQGVAFF; CDR3 DNA: TGTGCCAGCATAAGACAGGGCGTAGCTTTCTTT
V gene: TRBV6-1; D gene: TRBD2; J gene: TRBJ2-5; clone size: NA; CDR3 protein: CASSELAGGQETQYF; CDR3 DNA: TGTGCCAGCAGTGAACTAGCGGGGGGGCAAGAGACCCAGTACTTC
V gene: TRBV9; D gene: NA; J gene: TRBJ2-2; clone size: NA; CDR3 protein: CASSVTINTGTGELFF; CDR3 DNA: TGTGCCAGCAGCGTTACTATTAACACTGGGACCGGGGAGCTGTTTTTT
V gene: TRBV6-5; D gene: TRBD1; J gene: TRBJ2-2; clone size: NA; CDR3 protein: CASSYGDREHGELFF; CDR3 DNA: TGTGCCAGCAGTTACGGGGACAGGGAACACGGGGAGCTGTTTTTT
V gene: TRBV27; D gene: NA; J gene: TRBJ2-5; clone size: NA; CDR3 protein: CASSLAGAGETQYF; CDR3 DNA: TGTGCCAGCAGTTTGGCAGGGGCTGGAGAGACCCAGTACTTC
V gene: TRBV4-1; D gene: TRBD1; J gene: TRBJ2-2; clone size: NA; CDR3 protein: CASSQGGQGALNTGELFF; CDR3 DNA: TGCGCCAGCAGCCAAGGGGGGCAGGGGGCTCTGAACACCGGGGAGCTGTTTTTT
V gene: TRBV6-4; D gene: NA; J gene: TRBJ2-2; clone size: few; CDR3 protein: CASSEGTVNTGELFF; CDR3 DNA: TGTGCCAGCAGTGAGGGGACTGTGAACACCGGGGAGCTGTTTTTT
V gene: TRBV7-9; D gene: TRBD2; J gene: TRBJ2-5; clone size: NA; CDR3 protein: CASSLGQRGQETQYF; CDR3 DNA: TGTGCCAGCAGCTTAGGACAGCGGGGGCAAGAGACCCAGTACTTC
V gene: TRBV27; D gene: TRBD1; J gene: TRBJ1-5; clone size: once; CDR3 protein: CASSLGQGFLPQHF; CDR3 DNA: TGTGCCAGCAGTTTGGGACAGGGATTTTTGCCCCAGCATTTT
V gene: TRBV9; D gene: NA; J gene: TRBJ1-2; clone size: NA; CDR3 protein: CASGISGRDGYTF; CDR3 DNA: TGTGCCAGCGGCATAAGTGGCCGGGATGGCTACACCTTC
V gene: TRBV30; D gene: TRBD1; J gene: TRBJ2-3; clone size: NA; CDR3 protein: CAWNWGQGDTDTQYF; CDR3 DNA: TGTGCCTGGAATTGGGGGCAGGGGGACACAGATACGCAGTATTTT
V gene: TRBV5-6; D gene: NA; J gene: TRBJ2-1; clone size: NA; CDR3 protein: CASSLEGPSSYNEQFF; CDR3 DNA: TGTGCCAGCAGCTTGGAGGGGCCATCGTCCTACAATGAGCAGTTCTTC
V gene: TRBV18; D gene: NA; J gene: TRBJ1-1; clone size: once; CDR3 protein: CASSPPVGDNTEAFF; CDR3 DNA: TGTGCCAGCTCACCACCGGTGGGAGATAACACTGAAGCTTTCTTT
V gene: TRBV7-8; D gene: NA; J gene: TRBJ1-5; clone size: NA; CDR3 protein: CASSFWGDEGQPQHF; CDR3 DNA: TGTGCCAGCAGCTTTTGGGGGGATGAAGGTCAGCCCCAGCATTTT
V gene: TRBV7-6; D gene: TRBD2; J gene: TRBJ2-7; clone size: NA; CDR3 protein: CASSPGLAGGLYEQYF; CDR3 DNA: TGTGCCAGCAGCCCTGGGCTAGCGGGGGGACTATACGAGCAGTACTTC
V gene: TRBV29-1; D gene: TRBD1; J gene: TRBJ1-6; clone size: NA; CDR3 protein: CSVGQGDSPLHF; CDR3 DNA: TGCAGCGTTGGACAGGGGGATTCACCCCTCCACTTT
V gene: TRBV11-2; D gene: TRBD1; J gene: TRBJ2-1; clone size: NA; CDR3 protein: CASSQARGQYNEQFF; CDR3 DNA: TGTGCCAGCAGCCAAGCCAGGGGGCAGTACAATGAGCAGTTCTTC
V gene: TRBV21-1; D gene: NA; J gene: TRBJ2-7; clone size: NA; CDR3 protein: CASSRHNRGHYEQYF; CDR3 DNA: TGTGCCAGCAGCAGACATAATAGGGGCCACTACGAGCAGTACTTC
V gene: TRBV28; D gene: TRBD2; J gene: TRBJ2-1; clone size: NA; CDR3 protein: CASSFPRTSGGNEQFF; CDR3 DNA: TGTGCCAGCAGTTTTCCCAGGACTAGCGGGGGCAATGAGCAGTTCTTC
V gene: TRBV30; D gene: NA; J gene: TRBJ1-1; clone size: NA; CDR3 protein: CAWTGGDTEAFF; CDR3 DNA: TGTGCCTGGACCGGGGGGGACACTGAAGCTTTCTTT
V gene: TRBV9; D gene: NA; J gene: TRBJ2-1; clone size: NA; CDR3 protein: CASQGYHLGGEQFF; CDR3 DNA: TGTGCCTCCCAGGGTTACCACCTTGGCGGTGAGCAGTTCTTC
V gene: TRBV5-4; D gene: NA; J gene: TRBJ2-3; clone size: NA; CDR3 protein: CASSPGSRTDTQYF; CDR3 DNA: TGTGCCAGCAGCCCAGGGTCCCGCACAGATACGCAGTATTTT
V gene: TRBV23-1; D gene: NA; J gene: TRBJ1-5; clone size: NA; CDR3 protein: CASSPSRGGPEKSNQPQHF; CDR3 DNA: TGCGCCAGCAGCCCATCTCGGGGGGGCCCCGAGAAAAGCAATCAGCCCCAGCATTTT
V gene: TRBV6-4; D gene: NA; J gene: TRBJ2-2; clone size: NA; CDR3 protein: CASSDSTETGELFF; CDR3 DNA: TGTGCCAGCAGTGACTCCACAGAGACCGGGGAGCTGTTTTTT